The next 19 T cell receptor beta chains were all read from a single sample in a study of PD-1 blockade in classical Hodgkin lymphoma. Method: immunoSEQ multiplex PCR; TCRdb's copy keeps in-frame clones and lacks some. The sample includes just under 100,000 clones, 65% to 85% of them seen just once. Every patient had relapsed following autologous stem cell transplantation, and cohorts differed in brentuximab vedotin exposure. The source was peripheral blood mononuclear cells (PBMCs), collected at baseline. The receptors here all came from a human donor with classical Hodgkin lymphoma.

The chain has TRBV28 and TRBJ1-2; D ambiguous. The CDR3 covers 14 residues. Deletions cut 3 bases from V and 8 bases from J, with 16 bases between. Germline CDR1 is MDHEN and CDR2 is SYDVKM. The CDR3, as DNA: TGTGCCAGCAGTTTTGGGCAGTCCCCGATAGGCTACACCTTC. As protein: CASSFGQSPIGYTF.

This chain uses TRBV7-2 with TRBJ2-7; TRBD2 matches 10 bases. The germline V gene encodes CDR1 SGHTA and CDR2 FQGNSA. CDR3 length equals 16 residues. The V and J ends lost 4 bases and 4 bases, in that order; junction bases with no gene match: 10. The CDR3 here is CASSSGLGAGGYEQYF. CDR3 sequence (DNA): TGTGCCAGCAGCTCTGGCTTAGGAGCGGGAGGGTACGAGCAGTACTTC.

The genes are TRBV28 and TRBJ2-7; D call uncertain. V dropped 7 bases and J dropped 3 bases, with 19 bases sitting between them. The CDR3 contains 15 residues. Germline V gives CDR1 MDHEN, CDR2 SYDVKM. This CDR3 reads CASMPPFPKIYEQYF. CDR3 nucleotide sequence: TGTGCCAGCATGCCCCCCTTCCCCAAGATCTACGAGCAGTACTTC.

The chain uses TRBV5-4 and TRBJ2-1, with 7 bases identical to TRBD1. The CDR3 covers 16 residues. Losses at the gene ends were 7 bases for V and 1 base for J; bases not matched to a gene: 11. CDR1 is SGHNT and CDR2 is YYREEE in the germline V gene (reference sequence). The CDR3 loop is CASAHPRQGSYNEQFF. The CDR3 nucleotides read TGTGCCAGCGCCCACCCAAGACAGGGATCCTACAATGAGCAGTTCTTC.

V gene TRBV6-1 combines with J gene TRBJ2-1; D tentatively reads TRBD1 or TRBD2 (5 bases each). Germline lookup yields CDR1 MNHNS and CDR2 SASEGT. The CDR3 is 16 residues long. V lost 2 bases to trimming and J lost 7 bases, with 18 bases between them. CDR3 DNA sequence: TGTGCCAGCAGTGAAAGGGGCTGGTCCGGGGAGAATGAGCAGTTCTTC. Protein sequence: CASSERGWSGENEQFF.

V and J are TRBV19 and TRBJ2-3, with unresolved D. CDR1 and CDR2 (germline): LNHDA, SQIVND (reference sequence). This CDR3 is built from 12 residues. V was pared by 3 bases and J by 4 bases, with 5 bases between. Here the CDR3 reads CASSIVSDTQYF. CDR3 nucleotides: TGTGCCAGTAGTATTGTGTCAGATACGCAGTATTTT.

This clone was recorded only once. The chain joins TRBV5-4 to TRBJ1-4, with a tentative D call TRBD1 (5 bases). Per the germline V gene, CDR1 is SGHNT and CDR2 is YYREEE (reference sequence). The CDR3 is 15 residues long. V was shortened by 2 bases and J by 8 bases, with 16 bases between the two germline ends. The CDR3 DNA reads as TGTGCCAGCAGCTTTCACGGGACGGATCAAGAAAAACTGTTTTTT. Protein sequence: CASSFHGTDQEKLFF.

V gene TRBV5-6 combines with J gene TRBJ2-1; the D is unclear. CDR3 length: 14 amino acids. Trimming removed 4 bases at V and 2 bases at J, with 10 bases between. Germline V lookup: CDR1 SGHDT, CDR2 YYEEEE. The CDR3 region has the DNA TGTGCCAGCAGCCGATTACCAGCCTACAATGAGCAGTTCTTC. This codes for CASSRLPAYNEQFF.

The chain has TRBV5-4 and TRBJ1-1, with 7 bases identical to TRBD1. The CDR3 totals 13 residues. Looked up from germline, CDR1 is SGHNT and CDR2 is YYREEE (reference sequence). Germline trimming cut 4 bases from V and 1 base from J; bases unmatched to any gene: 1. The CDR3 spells CASSRDRNTEAFF. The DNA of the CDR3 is TGTGCCAGCAGCAGGGACAGGAACACTGAAGCTTTCTTT.

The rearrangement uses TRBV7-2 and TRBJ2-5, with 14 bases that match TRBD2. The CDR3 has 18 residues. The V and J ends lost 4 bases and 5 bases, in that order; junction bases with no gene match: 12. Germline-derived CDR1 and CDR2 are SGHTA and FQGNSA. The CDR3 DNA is TGTGCCAGCAGCTCGGGACTAGCGGGAGCGCACGGGAGGGAGACCCAGTACTTC. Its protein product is CASSSGLAGAHGRETQYF.

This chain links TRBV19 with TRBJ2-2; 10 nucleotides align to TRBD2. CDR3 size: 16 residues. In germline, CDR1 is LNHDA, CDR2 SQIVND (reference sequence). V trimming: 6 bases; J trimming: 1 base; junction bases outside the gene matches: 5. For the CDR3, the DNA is TGTGCCAGTAGACCCGGACTAGCGGAGAACACCGGGGAGCTGTTTTTT. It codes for CASRPGLAENTGELFF.

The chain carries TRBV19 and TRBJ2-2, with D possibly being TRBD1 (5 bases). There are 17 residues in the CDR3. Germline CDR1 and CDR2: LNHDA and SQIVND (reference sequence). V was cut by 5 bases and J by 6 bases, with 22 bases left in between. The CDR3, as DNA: TGTGCCAGTAGTTTAGTTGGGGCAGCACAGTTCGCCGGGGAGCTGTTTTTT. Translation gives CASSLVGAAQFAGELFF.

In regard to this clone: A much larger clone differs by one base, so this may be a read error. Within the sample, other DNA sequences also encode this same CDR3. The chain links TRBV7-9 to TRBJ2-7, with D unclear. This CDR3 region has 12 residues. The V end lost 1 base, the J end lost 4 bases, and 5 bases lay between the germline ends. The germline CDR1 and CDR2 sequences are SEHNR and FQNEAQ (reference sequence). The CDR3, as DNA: TGTGCCAGCAGCTTAGTTGGGTACGAGCAGTACTTC. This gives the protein CASSLVGYEQYF.

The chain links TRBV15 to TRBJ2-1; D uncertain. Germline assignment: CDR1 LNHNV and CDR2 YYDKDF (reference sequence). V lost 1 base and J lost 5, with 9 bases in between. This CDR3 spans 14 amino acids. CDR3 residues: CATSRVGQNNEQFF. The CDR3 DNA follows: TGTGCCACCAGCAGAGTAGGCCAAAACAATGAGCAGTTCTTC. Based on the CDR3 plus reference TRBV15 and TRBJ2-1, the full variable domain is DAMVIQNPRYQVTQFGKPVTLSCSQTLNHNVMYWYQQKSSQAPKLLFHYYDKDFNNEADTPDNFQSRRPNTSFCFLDIRSPGLGDTAMYLCATSRVGQNNEQFFGPGTRLTVL.

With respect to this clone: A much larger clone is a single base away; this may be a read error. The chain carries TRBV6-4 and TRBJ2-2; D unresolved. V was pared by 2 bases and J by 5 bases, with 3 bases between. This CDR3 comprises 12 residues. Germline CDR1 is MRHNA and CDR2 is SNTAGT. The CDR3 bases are TGTGCCAGCAGTGACAGGACCGGGGAGCTGTTTTTT. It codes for CASSDRTGELFF.

CDR3 in amino acids: CASSLPPQETQYF. CDR3 nucleotide sequence: TGTGCCAGCAGCTTACCTCCTCAAGAGACCCAGTACTTC. The chain carries TRBV13 and TRBJ2-5, with no clear D. V was trimmed by 2 bases and J by 2 bases, leaving 6 bases between them. The CDR3 contains 13 residues. From germline, CDR1 is PRHDT and CDR2 FYEKMQ (reference sequence).

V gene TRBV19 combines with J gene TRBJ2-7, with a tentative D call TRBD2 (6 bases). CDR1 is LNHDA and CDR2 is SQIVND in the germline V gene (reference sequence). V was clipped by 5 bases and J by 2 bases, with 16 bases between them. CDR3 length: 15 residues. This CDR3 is CASSSLPGGTYEQYF. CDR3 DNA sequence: TGTGCCAGTAGTTCCCTCCCTGGGGGGACCTACGAGCAGTACTTC. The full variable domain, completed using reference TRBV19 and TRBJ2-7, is DGGITQSPKYLFRKEGQNVTLSCEQNLNHDAMYWYRQDPGQGLRLIYYSQIVNDFQKGDIAEGYSVSREKKESFPLTVTSAQKNPTAFYLCASSSLPGGTYEQYFGPGTRLTVT.

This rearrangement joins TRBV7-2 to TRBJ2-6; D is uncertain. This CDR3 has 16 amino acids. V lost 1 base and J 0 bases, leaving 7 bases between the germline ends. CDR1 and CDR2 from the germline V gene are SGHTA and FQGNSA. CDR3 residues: CASSLDTTSGANVLTF. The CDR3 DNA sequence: TGTGCCAGCAGCTTAGACACAACCTCTGGGGCCAACGTCCTGACTTTC.

Here the CDR3 DNA reads TGTGCCAGCAAACCGGGACCCCAAAATAATTCACCCCTCCACTTT. As protein: CASKPGPQNNSPLHF. This chain uses TRBV6-5 with TRBJ1-6; D might be TRBD1 (5 bases). Germline V gene sequence: CDR1 MNHEY, CDR2 SVGAGI. The CDR3 has 15 residues. V dropped 7 bases and J dropped 5 bases, with 15 bases sitting between them.